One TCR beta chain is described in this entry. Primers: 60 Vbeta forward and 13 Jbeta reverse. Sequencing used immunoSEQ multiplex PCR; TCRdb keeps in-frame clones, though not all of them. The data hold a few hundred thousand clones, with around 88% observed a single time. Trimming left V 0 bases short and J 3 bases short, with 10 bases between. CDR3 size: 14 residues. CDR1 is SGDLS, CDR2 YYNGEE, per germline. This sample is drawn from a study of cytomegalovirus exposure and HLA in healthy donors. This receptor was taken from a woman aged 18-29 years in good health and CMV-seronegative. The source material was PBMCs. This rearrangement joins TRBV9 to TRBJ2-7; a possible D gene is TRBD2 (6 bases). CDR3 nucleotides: TGTGCCAGCAGCGTAGAGGGAGGCTTCTACGAGCAGTACTTC. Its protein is CASSVEGGFYEQYF.